The source of this TCR beta chain is a study of OX40 agonist ivuxolimab in advanced cancers. Study details: It was ivuxolimab, an agonistic anti-OX40 (CD134) antibody, that patients were treated with. Prior checkpoint blockade (anti-PD-1, anti-PD-L1 or anti-CTLA-4) was permitted; 40% had it.

No patient had autoimmune disease or received systemic immunosuppression. Assay used: immunoSEQ multiplex PCR; TCRdb lists only in-frame clones, some missing. The sample yields approximately 70,000 clones, about 88% seen once. The CDR3 extends over 16 amino acids. Germline lookup yields CDR1 SGHRS and CDR2 YFSETQ. The V segment lost 4 bases and the J segment 2 bases; nucleotides outside the gene matches: 10. The sample was CD4+ or CD8+ T cells sorted from blood, taken in a trial of the OX40 agonist ivuxolimab. The gene calls are TRBV5-1 and TRBJ2-7, with TRBD1 matching over 9 bases. The source is an adult with an advanced solid tumor such as melanoma, head and neck, liver or kidney cancer. The DNA for the CDR3 is TGCGCCAGCAGCGCATACGAGGACAGGGGAGCCTACGAGCAGTACTTC. It yields the protein CASSAYEDRGAYEQYF.